These T cell receptor beta chains were read from a single sample in a study of blood T cell repertoires in COVID-19. Produced via immunoSEQ multiplex PCR; TCRdb's table is partial and in-frame only. The sample has fewer than 120,000 clones; approximately 65% are singletons. Sequenced input: peripheral blood. The receptors stem from a woman aged 60-70 years with acute or convalescent COVID-19. Both conserved end residues are part of each CDR3. A D gene is named only where the DNA matches it firmly.

d_call	v_call	j_call	cdr3_nt	cdr3_aa
TRBD1	TRBV10-3	TRBJ1-2	TGTGCCACCCTCCGGGACAGCCTCTATGGCTACACCTTC	CATLRDSLYGYTF
TRBD2	TRBV4-3	TRBJ2-2	TGCGCCAGCAGCCAAGGACTAGCGGGGGTGGCCGGGGAGCTGTTTTTT	CASSQGLAGVAGELFF
.	TRBV9	TRBJ1-3	TGTGCCAGCAAACGGGGAGGGGCTGGAAACACCATATATTTT	CASKRGGAGNTIYF
.	TRBV20-1	TRBJ1-4	TGCAGTGCTAGTGCGGGAGGCGGTGAAAAACTGTTTTTT	CSASAGGGEKLFF
.	TRBV28	TRBJ2-1	TGTGCCAGCAGTTCCAGGAGCCCTGAGGGGTTCTTC	CASSSRSPEGFF
TRBD1	TRBV3-1/TRBV3-2	TRBJ2-1	TGTGCCAGCAGCCAAGGGGCTGGACAGGGGCTCCGGAATGAGCAGTTCTTC	CASSQGAGQGLRNEQFF
.	TRBV10-3	TRBJ2-1	TGTGCCATCAGTGGGAGAGCCGATGAGCAGTTCTTC	CAISGRADEQFF
.	TRBV3-1/TRBV3-2	TRBJ1-6	TGTGCCAGCAGCCAAGCGACAGGTAATAATTCACCCCTCCACTTT	CASSQATGNNSPLHF
TRBD1	TRBV20-1	TRBJ2-7	TGCGGCACCACCAGGGGGCACGAGCAGTACTTC	CGTTRGHEQYF
.	TRBV7-2	TRBJ1-5	TGTGCCTCCAGGCAAGATAGCAATCAGCCCCAGCATTTT	CASRQDSNQPQHF
.	TRBV30	TRBJ1-4	TGTGCCTGGATAGACAACCAGATGGCATTTTTT	CAWIDNQMAFF
TRBD1	TRBV27	TRBJ2-7	TGTGCCAGCAGTTTTTCGAGGACAGGGGCCAGCCCCTACGAGCAGTACTTC	CASSFSRTGASPYEQYF
TRBD1	TRBV5-1	TRBJ1-1	TGCGCCAGCAGCTCCCGGGACAGGGGGCGCGTGTGGACTGAAGCTTTCTTT	CASSSRDRGRVWTEAFF